This T cell receptor (beta chain) was observed in a study of STAT5B mutations in CD4+ large granular lymphocyte leukemia. Whole-study context: Among healthy controls, a particular HLA allele went with more CDR3 'QG' motifs.

Germline loops: CDR1 SGDLS, CDR2 YYNGEE. The CDR3 sequence is 17 residues long. V lost 4 bases to trimming and J lost 3 bases, with 20 bases between them. As originally analysed: The detection floor for productive clonotype frequency was 2.59 x 10-5. Data came from immunoSEQ multiplex PCR; TCRdb stores just in-frame clones and leaves some out. V and J calls and clone size follow that table, whereas D and trimming were derived from the DNA. The sample lists around 30,000 clones, roughly 82% occurring once. There are a few counts of this clone. Its specificity is unknown. Whole-study findings and limits: Compared with healthy controls (2/35), patient top clones favored TRBV06 (8/27).

The chain carries TRBV9 and TRBJ2-1, with D possibly matching TRBD1 (6 bases). Sequenced material: CD4+ T cells from blood buffy coats. This TCR was sampled from a human donor in good health. The CDR3 nucleotides read TGTGCCAGCAGCCCGCCCCCACAGGGCCTACGCTACAATGAGCAGTTCTTC. It encodes CASSPPPQGLRYNEQFF.